Sequencing of this T cell receptor beta chain was carried out in a study of blood T cell repertoires in COVID-19. Looking at the study overall: The origin of the acute and convalescent COVID-19 samples was the United States, Italy and Spain. PBMCs, B-cell-depleted T cells, or T cells provided the cDNA or gDNA that made up the material.

Only one count was recorded for this clone. Seattle participants joined during active infection and were tracked over time. In the original analysis: It was from reference gene primer amplification that nucleated cell counts were estimated. Produced via immunoSEQ multiplex PCR; TCRdb's table is partial and in-frame only. Clone size and V and J calls were adopted from that table, with D and trimming inferred from the DNA. The sample carries roughly 190,000 clones, roughly 92% recorded once. This receptor was taken from a man younger than 40 with COVID-19, enrolled during active disease. Sequencing was carried out using peripheral blood.

The chain's CDR3 is CASSARGSNYGYTF. DNA of the CDR3: TGTGCCAGCAGCGCCAGGGGAAGCAACTATGGCTACACCTTC. The V gene is TRBV9, the J gene TRBJ1-2; possibly TRBD1 for D (6 bases). This CDR3 has 14 amino acids. Trimming took off 3 bases at V and 2 bases at J, with 11 bases between the two ends. Per the germline V gene, CDR1 is SGDLS and CDR2 is YYNGEE.